The clone carrying this T cell receptor beta chain has a single count. This entry belongs to a study of cytomegalovirus exposure and HLA in healthy donors. CDR3 size: 13 residues. V dropped 3 bases and J dropped 7 bases, with 10 bases sitting between them. Germline assignment: CDR1 SGHTA and CDR2 FQGTGA. PCR was performed using 60 Vbeta and 13 Jbeta primers. The repertoire was sequenced with immunoSEQ multiplex PCR; TCRdb's copy has only in-frame clones and lacks some. This table holds fewer than 200,000 clones, less than 85% found once. This TCR came from a male donor in good health and CMV-seronegative. This chain connects TRBV7-3 to TRBJ2-1; a weak D match, TRBD2 (5 bases). The sequenced sample consisted of PBMCs. CDR3 DNA sequence: TGTGCCAGCAGCTTCCGTCGAGGGAATGAGCAGTTCTTC. This sequence encodes CASSFRRGNEQFF. The full variable domain, in which reference TRBV7-3 and TRBJ2-1 provide the parts outside the CDR3, is GAGVSQTPSNKVTEKGKYVELRCDPISGHTALYWYRQSLGQGPEFLIYFQGTGAADDSGLPNDRFFAVRPEGSVSTLKIQRTERGDSAVYLCASSFRRGNEQFFGPGTRLTVL.